This passage covers 21 T cell receptor beta chains from one sample sequenced in a study of T cell responses to AZD1222 COVID-19 vaccine. Only in-frame clones appear in the TCRdb table, and some are missing; sequencing was by immunoSEQ multiplex PCR. Of more than 100,000 clones in the sample, approximately 93% were seen once. Sequencing was performed on peripheral blood, taken on day 0 of AZD1222 vaccination. The receptors here all came from an adult in good health.

The rearrangement links TRBV11-2 to TRBJ1-2; maybe TRBD1 (5 bases). Trimming removed 7 bases from V and 7 bases from J, with 22 bases in between. The length of the CDR3 is 15 residues. Germline V gene data show CDR1 as SGHAT and CDR2 as FQNNGV. This CDR3 reads CASTQAGTARFGYTF. The DNA for the CDR3 is TGTGCCAGCACTCAAGCCGGGACGGCCCGCTTTGGCTACACCTTC.

The genes are TRBV27 and TRBJ2-3; 11 bases fit TRBD2. This CDR3 spans 16 amino acids. Germline CDR1 reads MNHEY; CDR2 reads SMNVEV (reference sequence). Trimming cost V 3 bases and J 3 bases; bases outside gene matches: 5. The CDR3 DNA is TGTGCCAGCAGTTTCCTAGGGACTAGCGGAACAGATACGCAGTATTTT. Translating gives CASSFLGTSGTDTQYF.

The genes are TRBV7-8 and TRBJ1-5; D gene ambiguous. The V end was cut by 6 bases, the J end by 6 bases, with 15 bases between. The CDR3 sequence is 14 residues long. Germline CDR1 reads SGHVS; CDR2 reads FQNEAQ. The CDR3 nucleotides are TGTGCCAGCAGTCCTTCGACACTCGGTCAGCCCCAGCATTTT. Its translation is CASSPSTLGQPQHF.

V usage is TRBV5-1 and J usage is TRBJ1-1; 11 nucleotides agree with TRBD1. This CDR3 has 15 amino acids. The V gene's germline CDR1 is SGHRS and CDR2 YFSETQ. The junction had 3 bases not matched to a gene; V was cut back by 0 bases and J by 5 bases. In DNA, the CDR3 is TGCGCCAGCAGCTTGGTAGGGACAGGGGGAACTGAAGCTTTCTTT. It yields the protein CASSLVGTGGTEAFF.

This sequence joins TRBV11-2 and TRBJ1-1; 7 bases map to TRBD1. The CDR3 is 16 residues long. From germline, CDR1 is SGHAT and CDR2 FQNNGV. With V trimmed by 5 bases and J by 0 bases, 9 bases remained unmatched. The CDR3 coding sequence is TGTGCCAGCAGCCGACAGGGCCAAGGTATGAACACTGAAGCTTTCTTT. Protein: CASSRQGQGMNTEAFF.

The V call is TRBV6-1, the J call TRBJ1-5; D ambiguous. CDR1 is MNHNS and CDR2 is SASEGT in the germline V gene. The CDR3 extends over 13 amino acids. V lost 1 base and J 3 bases, leaving 4 bases between the germline ends. CDR3 nucleotides: TGTGCCAGCAGTGAAGGAGTCAATCAGCCCCAGCATTTT. It encodes CASSEGVNQPQHF.

The CDR3 is CAWSEGSSTDTQYF. The CDR3 DNA reads TGTGCCTGGAGTGAGGGGTCTAGCACAGATACGCAGTATTTT. The chain couples TRBV30 to TRBJ2-3; weak D call: TRBD1 (5 bases). V was trimmed by 1 base and J by 0 bases, leaving 8 bases between them. The germline CDR1 and CDR2 sequences are GTSNPN and SVGIG (reference sequence). This CDR3 has 14 residues.

CDR3 sequence: CASSTGTGSGEQFF. The CDR3 region has the DNA TGCGCCAGCAGTACCGGGACAGGGTCCGGTGAGCAGTTCTTC. V gene TRBV10-1 combines with J gene TRBJ2-1, with TRBD1 identical over 9 bases. CDR1 and CDR2 (germline): WNHNN, SYGVQD (reference sequence). J lost 9 bases, V lost 5 bases, and 8 bases had no gene match. The CDR3 length is 14 residues.

This sequence joins TRBV18 and TRBJ1-4; 8 positions match TRBD1. This CDR3 spans 15 amino acids. Germline lookup yields CDR1 KGHSH and CDR2 LQKENI. The V and J ends lost 1 base and 8 bases, in that order; junction bases with no gene match: 6. CDR3 bases: TGTGCCAGCTCACCACGGCAGGGGGCAGAGGAAAAACTGTTTTTT. This translates into CASSPRQGAEEKLFF.

This rearrangement joins TRBV19 to TRBJ1-2, with 7 bases fitting TRBD1. The trim removed 8 bases at V and 6 bases at J, leaving 12 bases unmatched. This CDR3 has 14 amino acids. Looked up from germline, CDR1 is LNHDA and CDR2 is SQIVND (reference sequence). CDR3 nucleotide sequence: TGTGCCAGTGCCCCGGACAGGCCCTCCAATGGCTACACCTTC. Amino acid sequence: CASAPDRPSNGYTF.

The rearrangement joins TRBV18 to TRBJ2-1, with a weak D call TRBD2 (7 bases). The CDR3 covers 14 residues. Germline-derived CDR1 and CDR2 are KGHSH and LQKENI. V lost 5 bases, J lost 6 bases, and 14 bases lay in between. The CDR3 protein is CASSAGARGNEQFF. The CDR3 nucleotides are TGTGCCAGCTCAGCGGGGGCCCGGGGCAATGAGCAGTTCTTC.

The chain has TRBV11-1 and TRBJ2-3; 8 positions agree with TRBD2. The CDR3 extends over 14 amino acids. CDR1 and CDR2 from the germline V gene are SGHAT and FQDESV (reference sequence). V lost 10 bases and J lost 2; bases outside the gene matches: 8. The CDR3 loop reads CATTRGGYTDTQYF. The CDR3 DNA reads TGTGCCACCACCCGGGGGGGCTACACAGATACGCAGTATTTT.

J is TRBJ2-2 and V is TRBV21-1; TRBD2 is the table's D call and was not checked against the DNA. TRBV21-1 is a pseudogene locus. The CDR3 has 16 residues. CDR3 nucleotide sequence: TGTGCCAGCAGCAAACCGGGAATAGCGCGCACCGGGGAGCTGTTTTTT. This codes for CASSKPGIARTGELFF.

On this clone itself: Other DNA sequences in this sample translate to the same CDR3. The rearrangement uses TRBV30 and TRBJ2-2; D gene uncertain. Germline CDR1 GTSNPN, CDR2 SVGIG (reference sequence). Trimming left V 3 bases short and J 4 bases short, with 3 bases between. This CDR3 has 11 amino acids. The CDR3 region is CAWRITGELFF. In nucleotides, the CDR3 is TGTGCCTGGAGGATCACCGGGGAGCTGTTTTTT.

V usage is TRBV12-3 or TRBV12-4 and J usage is TRBJ2-3; D is possibly TRBD1 or TRBD2 (5 bases each). CDR3 size: 13 residues. V was shortened by 3 bases and J by 5 bases, with 9 bases between the two germline ends. CDR3 sequence: CASSFLGVDTQYF. DNA for the CDR3: TGTGCCAGCAGTTTTTTGGGGGTAGATACGCAGTATTTT.

In this sample, this clone turned up once. The chain couples TRBV10-2 to TRBJ2-7; 11 nucleotides agree with TRBD2. V lost 7 bases to trimming and J lost 5 bases; unmatched junction nucleotides: 10. The CDR3 is made up of 15 amino acids. Germline loops: CDR1 WSHSY, CDR2 SAAADI. CDR3 region: CASTEPGLADNEQYF. CDR3 bases: TGCGCCAGCACCGAGCCGGGACTAGCGGATAACGAGCAGTACTTC.

The V gene is TRBV9, the J gene TRBJ1-1, with D tentatively TRBD1 (5 bases). The V end was cut by 3 bases, the J end by 10 bases, with 13 bases between. The germline V gene encodes CDR1 SGDLS and CDR2 YYNGEE. The CDR3 runs 12 residues. The CDR3 spells CASSGLGTRAFF. The CDR3 nucleotides are TGTGCCAGCAGCGGACTCGGGACCCGAGCTTTCTTT.

Worth noting for this clone: Within the sample, other DNA sequences also encode this same CDR3. The chain uses TRBV19 and TRBJ1-5; D not certain. The CDR3 extends over 12 amino acids. Trimming removed 0 bases from V and 6 bases from J, with 3 bases in between. CDR1 is LNHDA and CDR2 is SQIVND in the germline V gene (reference sequence). CDR3 sequence (DNA): TGTGCCAGTAGTATAGAGGGTCAGCCCCAGCATTTT. It specifies CASSIEGQPQHF.

This chain connects TRBV3-1 (or the pseudogene TRBV3-2) to TRBJ2-1, with 10 positions matching TRBD2. CDR1 and CDR2 from the germline V gene are LGHDT and YNNKEL (reference sequence). The CDR3 has 16 residues. J was trimmed by 4 bases and V by 8 bases; bases with no gene match: 11. The CDR3 DNA reads TGTGCCAGCGGGCGGGGACTAGCGTCGTCGTACAATGAGCAGTTCTTC. Its protein product is CASGRGLASSYNEQFF.

DNA for the CDR3: TGTGCCAGCAATAGCGGGGGTTTGAGGAACATTCAGTACTTC. Protein sequence: CASNSGGLRNIQYF. The J gene is TRBJ2-4, the V gene TRBV6-5, with 9 bases that match TRBD2. The CDR3 sequence is 14 residues long. J lost 7 bases, V lost 7 bases, and 8 bases had no gene match. Germline loops: CDR1 MNHEY, CDR2 SVGAGI.

This clone appeared once. The rearrangement joins TRBV5-5 to TRBJ1-4; unclear D gene. Looked up from germline, CDR1 is SGHKS and CDR2 is YYEKEE (reference sequence). V dropped 0 bases and J dropped 0 bases, with 12 bases sitting between them. The CDR3 contains 17 residues. The DNA for the CDR3 is TGTGCCAGCAGCTTGGTAACGTGGTACCCAACTAATGAAAAACTGTTTTTT. Protein product: CASSLVTWYPTNEKLFF.